Sequencing of this TCR beta chain was carried out in a study of T cells after yellow fever vaccination. Study background: Researchers used SMART-Seq v4 Ultra Low Input to prepare fractions that had low cell numbers.

A universal primer site and UMIs were added as TCR cDNA was made by 5'RACE template switching. MiXCR was run by TCRdb on the 5' RACE reads, yielding one entry per CDR3 protein. The table includes 200,000 to 250,000 distinct CDR3 sequences, around 3.1% detected once. General study results and limits: Some clonotypes, a small share, were shared between CD4 and CD8 compartments.

This clonotype was found a few times. Its specificity is not known. The V gene end was trimmed by 9 bases and the J gene end by 1 base; junction bases not matched to a gene: 5. Germline CDR1 reads KGHDR; CDR2 reads SFDVKD. The CDR3 is 15 amino acids. Source: CD4+ T cells sorted from PBMCs, taken 10 days after the yellow fever booster vaccination. This clonotype was sampled from a man between 18 and 29 years old who received the YFV17D yellow fever vaccine. The J gene is TRBJ2-2, the V gene TRBV24-1, with TRBD2 identical over 9 bases. As DNA, the CDR3 is TGTGCCACCGGGAGGACTAGCGAGAACACCGGGGAGCTGTTTTTT. Translated: CATGRTSENTGELFF.